This passage covers 3 T cell receptor beta chains from one sample sequenced in a study of graft-versus-host responses after intestinal transplantation. The protocol was immunoSEQ multiplex PCR, while the TCRdb copy is restricted to in-frame clones and leaves out a portion. In the table there are about 100,000 clones, 87% of which are singletons. These TCRs' antigens remain unknown. Sequences were derived from unstimulated CD4+ T cells sorted from spleen or lymph node cells, sampled before transplant. Receptors originate from a human donor who was the organ donor for an intestinal transplant.

The CDR3 is CASSEQGYGYTF. The CDR3 DNA sequence: TGTGCCAGCAGTGAACAGGGGTATGGCTACACCTTC. The chain employs TRBV6-1 and TRBJ1-2; the D gene is possibly TRBD1 (6 bases). V was pared by 2 bases and J by 5 bases, with 6 bases between. The germline CDR1 and CDR2 sequences are MNHNS and SASEGT. The CDR3 is 12 residues long.

This chain connects TRBV19 to TRBJ2-3, with D maybe TRBD1 (5 bases). The germline CDR1 and CDR2 sequences are LNHDA and SQIVND (reference sequence). This CDR3 spans 13 amino acids. Between the trimmed V and J ends, which lost 1 base and 6 bases, there was a span of 8 bases. This CDR3 is CASSIGQTDTQYF. The DNA of the CDR3 is TGTGCCAGTAGTATAGGACAGACTGATACGCAGTATTTT.

The J gene is TRBJ1-4, the V gene TRBV30, with a possible D match to TRBD1 (6 bases). Germline lookup yields CDR1 GTSNPN and CDR2 SVGIG (reference sequence). Trimming cost V 0 bases and J 7 bases, with 6 bases left between them. The CDR3 has 12 amino acids. The CDR3 loop reads CAWSVQGEKLFF. CDR3 sequence (DNA): TGTGCCTGGAGTGTACAGGGTGAAAAACTGTTTTTT.